A single sample is the source of the 30 T cell receptor beta chains below, sequenced in a study of T cell responses to AZD1222 COVID-19 vaccine. Produced via immunoSEQ multiplex PCR; TCRdb's table is partial and in-frame only. This sample has about 160,000 clones; about 88% occur once, and the top ten carry 4.5% to 6%. The specimen was peripheral blood, collected on day 0 of AZD1222 vaccination. The origin of the receptors is an adult in good health.

The gene calls are TRBV6-5 and TRBJ2-7, with D hard to call. Germline V gene data show CDR1 as MNHEY and CDR2 as SVGAGI. The CDR3 length is 12 residues. Trimming stripped 8 bases from V and 8 bases from J, with 16 bases between. The CDR3 loop is CASHTDLGQQYF. The CDR3 DNA reads as TGTGCCAGCCACACGGATTTGGGCCAGCAGTACTTC.

This chain uses TRBV6-5 with TRBJ2-1; 7 bases are a match to TRBD2. CDR3 size: 15 residues. Germline-derived CDR1 and CDR2 are MNHEY and SVGAGI. With 6 bases clipped from V and 1 base from J, the junction kept 6 bases outside the gene matches. CDR3: CASRPSGASYNEQFF. The CDR3 nucleotides are TGTGCCAGCAGGCCTAGCGGAGCTTCCTACAATGAGCAGTTCTTC.

With respect to this clone: Other DNA variants within this sample encode the same CDR3. This chain joins TRBV6-2 or TRBV6-3 and TRBJ1-5; the D gene is possibly TRBD1 (5 bases). Trimming cost V 6 bases and J 5 bases, with 8 bases left between them. Germline V CDR1 and CDR2: MNHEY, SVGEGT. CDR3 length: 12 amino acids. CDR3 residues: CASSPRDQPQHF. As DNA, the CDR3 is TGTGCCAGCAGCCCCAGGGATCAGCCCCAGCATTTT.

This CDR3 is CASSLEGARGYTF. The CDR3, as DNA: TGTGCCAGCAGCTTAGAAGGTGCCCGAGGCTACACCTTC. V gene TRBV7-9 combines with J gene TRBJ1-2, with D hard to call. The CDR3 has 13 residues. The ends were cut back, 1 base at V and 8 bases at J, with 11 bases in the middle. From germline, CDR1 is SEHNR and CDR2 FQNEAQ (reference sequence).

CDR3 DNA: TGTGCCAGTACCCGACTAGCGGGAGGAGATACGCAGTATTTT. Translation: CASTRLAGGDTQYF. The chain uses TRBV19 and TRBJ2-3; TRBD2 matches at 13 bases. This CDR3 is built from 14 residues. V lost 7 bases to trimming and J lost 5 bases; unmatched junction nucleotides: 3. The V gene's germline CDR1 is LNHDA and CDR2 SQIVND (reference sequence). The entire variable domain, with the rest obtained from reference TRBV19 and TRBJ2-3, is as follows: DGGITQSPKYLFRKEGQNVTLSCEQNLNHDAMYWYRQDPGQGLRLIYYSQIVNDFQKGDIAEGYSVSREKKESFPLTVTSAQKNPTAFYLCASTRLAGGDTQYFGPGTRLTVL.

The rearrangement joins TRBV6-2 or TRBV6-3 to TRBJ2-7; no firm D call. Germline loops: CDR1 MNHEY, CDR2 SVGEGT. V lost 3 bases to trimming and J lost 2 bases, with 11 bases between them. The CDR3 contains 14 residues. The CDR3 DNA follows: TGTGCCAGCAGTTATACGGGCACCACCTACGAGCAGTACTTC. Its protein product is CASSYTGTTYEQYF.

The chain couples TRBV18 to TRBJ1-2, with D maybe TRBD1 (6 bases). V dropped 2 bases and J dropped 4 bases, with 14 bases sitting between them. Germline assignment: CDR1 KGHSH and CDR2 LQKENI. CDR3 size: 15 residues. The CDR3 DNA is TGTGCCAGCTCACCAGTTGGGGGCAACAGCTATGGCTACACCTTC. Translating gives CASSPVGGNSYGYTF.

The chain links TRBV19 to TRBJ2-7, with D possibly TRBD1 on 6 matching bases. Germline values: CDR1 LNHDA, CDR2 SQIVND (reference sequence). This CDR3 region has 14 residues. The V end lost 3 bases, the J end lost 4 bases, and 13 bases lay between the germline ends. CDR3 DNA sequence: TGTGCCAGTAGTATCCCGGGGACATCGTACGAGCAGTACTTC. Translation gives CASSIPGTSYEQYF.

The V and J genes are TRBV19 and TRBJ1-2; D is uncertain. Germline V CDR1 and CDR2: LNHDA, SQIVND (reference sequence). The length of the CDR3 is 12 residues. V was shortened by 3 bases and J by 7 bases, with 9 bases between the two germline ends. DNA for the CDR3: TGTGCCAGTAGTATCAGGACGACTGGCTACACCTTC. It is translated as CASSIRTTGYTF.

The V gene is TRBV9, the J gene TRBJ1-3; D is possibly TRBD1 (5 bases). The V gene lost 2 bases and the J gene lost 1 base, with 10 bases spanning the gap. This CDR3 contains 15 residues. Germline loops: CDR1 SGDLS, CDR2 YYNGEE. CDR3 amino acids: CASSVRWTSGNTIYF. The CDR3 nucleotides are TGTGCCAGCAGCGTCAGATGGACATCTGGAAACACCATATATTTT.

This clone has just a few counts. This chain links TRBV10-3 with TRBJ2-2; 8 bases fit TRBD1. CDR3 length: 17 amino acids. The V gene's germline CDR1 is ENHRY and CDR2 SYGVKD. V lost 3 bases to trimming and J lost 4 bases; unmatched junction nucleotides: 10. For the CDR3, the DNA is TGTGCCATCAGTGATCGCGGAGACAGGGGTGGCACCGGGGAGCTGTTTTTT. Translated, it gives CAISDRGDRGGTGELFF.

The chain has TRBV7-2 and TRBJ1-2; D is ambiguous. The CDR3 has 13 amino acids. CDR1 is SGHTA and CDR2 is FQGNSA in the germline V gene. V lost 3 bases and J lost 4, with 9 bases in between. CDR3 residues: CASSFYEVYGYTF. CDR3 nucleotides: TGTGCCAGCAGCTTCTATGAGGTCTATGGCTACACCTTC.

This clone was found once. The chain has TRBV10-1 and TRBJ2-3; D is uncertain. The CDR3 is 14 amino acids. V was cut by 3 bases and J by 2 bases, with 9 bases left in between. Germline V gene lookup returns CDR1 WNHNN and CDR2 SYGVQD (reference sequence). CDR3 coding DNA: TGCGCCAGCAGTGACCGGCGGTTCACAGATACGCAGTATTTT. It encodes CASSDRRFTDTQYF.

This chain connects TRBV7-2 to TRBJ2-1, with no clear D. The CDR3 is made up of 13 amino acids. Trimming cost V 2 bases and J 9 bases, with 11 bases left between them. Germline V gene lookup returns CDR1 SGHTA and CDR2 FQGNSA. In nucleotides, the CDR3 is TGTGCCAGCAGCTTACAGATAGGCGGTGAGCAGTTCTTC. Translation gives CASSLQIGGEQFF.

The J gene is TRBJ2-1, the V gene TRBV5-6; TRBD2 aligns across 9 bases. The junction had 11 bases not matched to a gene; V was cut back by 4 bases and J by 3 bases. This CDR3 has 17 amino acids. Germline CDR1 is SGHDT and CDR2 is YYEEEE. The CDR3 DNA reads TGTGCCAGCAGCACACAGACTAGCGGAACATTCTACAATGAGCAGTTCTTC. Translation: CASSTQTSGTFYNEQFF.

The chain links TRBV7-2 to TRBJ1-1; D is uncertain. The CDR3 has 14 amino acids. V lost 3 bases, J lost 3 bases, and 11 bases lay in between. The V gene's germline CDR1 is SGHTA and CDR2 FQGNSA. DNA of the CDR3: TGTGCCAGCAGCTTTAACCCTGGCGACACTGAAGCTTTCTTT. Its protein product is CASSFNPGDTEAFF.

This clone was seen a handful of times. This chain joins TRBV12-3 or TRBV12-4 and TRBJ1-1; weak D call: TRBD1 (5 bases). This CDR3 has 11 residues. V dropped 1 base and J dropped 8 bases, with 5 bases sitting between them. The CDR3 DNA follows: TGTGCCAGCAGTTTAGACAGGGAAGCTTTCTTT. Protein product: CASSLDREAFF.

The chain carries TRBV6-2 or TRBV6-3 and TRBJ2-5; D unresolved. This CDR3 comprises 15 residues. V was trimmed by 0 bases and J by 5 bases, leaving 13 bases between them. The V gene's germline CDR1 is MNHEY and CDR2 SVGEGT. The CDR3 spells CASSYSKDPGETQYF. The CDR3, as DNA: TGTGCCAGCAGTTACTCGAAGGATCCTGGGGAGACCCAGTACTTC.

The V and J genes are TRBV7-2 and TRBJ1-5; 8 bases fit TRBD1. CDR3 length equals 15 residues. Germline loops: CDR1 SGHTA, CDR2 FQGNSA. V lost 5 bases, J lost 7 bases, and 10 bases stayed unmatched. The CDR3 spells CASSLMDREHQPQHF. The CDR3 bases are TGTGCCAGCAGCCTAATGGACAGGGAACACCAGCCCCAGCATTTT.

The V call is TRBV27, the J call TRBJ1-1; no clear D. The CDR3 is 16 amino acids. Germline CDR1 MNHEY, CDR2 SMNVEV (reference sequence). Trimming cost V 8 bases and J 1 base, with 20 bases left between them. In DNA form, the CDR3 reads TGTGCCAGCGTGAAAAGGAAGGTGGCCGAGAACACTGAAGCTTTCTTT. Protein sequence: CASVKRKVAENTEAFF.

The chain links TRBV5-6 to TRBJ1-1; D may be TRBD1 (5 bases). The CDR3 is 15 amino acids. CDR1 and CDR2 from the germline V gene are SGHDT and YYEEEE. The V gene lost 4 bases and the J gene lost 5 bases, with 18 bases spanning the gap. The CDR3 sequence: CASSRRQNGATEAFF. The CDR3 bases are TGTGCCAGCAGCCGCAGACAGAACGGTGCGACTGAAGCTTTCTTT.

This chain uses TRBV7-8 with TRBJ1-5; D is perhaps TRBD1 (5 bases). Germline V gene data show CDR1 as SGHVS and CDR2 as FQNEAQ. Trimming took off 3 bases at V and 5 bases at J, with 14 bases between the two ends. This CDR3 region has 15 residues. The CDR3 bases are TGTGCCAGCAGCTTGACCGGGACTGGGGATCAGCCCCAGCATTTT. Its protein is CASSLTGTGDQPQHF.

The gene calls are TRBV7-6 and TRBJ2-7; 9 nucleotides line up with TRBD1. The CDR3 loop spans 14 amino acids. Germline CDR1 SGHVS, CDR2 FNYEAQ. V dropped 1 base and J dropped 6; count of bases not matched to a gene: 4. CDR3 loop: CASSLGGQGTEQYF. Written as DNA, the CDR3 is TGTGCCAGCAGCTTAGGGGGACAGGGAACCGAGCAGTACTTC.

The chain carries TRBV10-1 and TRBJ2-7; 15 nucleotides match TRBD2. CDR3 size: 17 residues. Germline lookup yields CDR1 WNHNN and CDR2 SYGVQD (reference sequence). After removal of 0 bases from V and 4 bases from J, the junction contained 4 bases not matched to a gene. The CDR3 loop reads CASSESGGLAGGYEQYF. The CDR3 region has the DNA TGCGCCAGCAGTGAGTCTGGAGGACTAGCGGGAGGGTACGAGCAGTACTTC.

This clone has just one count. This chain connects TRBV6-5 to TRBJ2-2, with D unclear. The germline CDR1 and CDR2 sequences are MNHEY and SVGAGI. The V and J ends lost 0 bases and 6 bases respectively, with 14 bases between them. There are 16 residues in the CDR3. Here the CDR3 DNA reads TGTGCCAGCAGTTACTCGAAGGATCCCAATGCCGGGGAGCTGTTTTTT. Residues: CASSYSKDPNAGELFF.

The V call is TRBV15, the J call TRBJ2-7; the match to TRBD1 covers 7 bases. Unmatched junction bases numbered 2, after V lost 0 bases and J lost 0 bases. CDR3 length: 15 residues. Germline CDR1 reads LNHNV; CDR2 reads YYDKDF (reference sequence). DNA of the CDR3: TGTGCCACCAGCAGAGAAGGGGGCGGCTCCTACGAGCAGTACTTC. This translates into CATSREGGGSYEQYF.

This rearrangement joins TRBV7-2 to TRBJ2-7, with a tentative D call TRBD2 (6 bases). Per germline, CDR1 SGHTA and CDR2 FQGNSA. The CDR3 consists of 15 residues. V was cut by 1 base and J by 4 bases, with 14 bases left in between. The CDR3: CASSLEVGSGYEQYF. As DNA, the CDR3 is TGTGCCAGCAGCTTAGAGGTCGGGAGTGGGTACGAGCAGTACTTC.

The chain carries TRBV10-3 and TRBJ2-1; D might be TRBD2 (6 bases). Between the trimmed V and J ends, which lost 6 bases and 0 bases, there was a span of 15 bases. The V gene's germline CDR1 is ENHRY and CDR2 SYGVKD. The CDR3 consists of 16 residues. CDR3 amino acids: CAIRPSETSSYNEQFF. Written as DNA, the CDR3 is TGTGCCATCAGGCCTAGCGAGACTAGCTCCTACAATGAGCAGTTCTTC.

The chain joins TRBV5-1 to TRBJ2-1; 7 nucleotides agree with TRBD2. The CDR3 is 14 amino acids. The germline gives CDR1 SGHRS, CDR2 YFSETQ. V was clipped by 2 bases and J by 6 bases; unmatched bases: 5. The CDR3 protein is CASSFMSGTNEQFF. The CDR3 nucleotides read TGCGCCAGCAGCTTCATGAGCGGGACCAATGAGCAGTTCTTC.

In its sample, this clone was seen once. This sequence joins TRBV19 and TRBJ2-1; D is uncertain. From germline, CDR1 is LNHDA and CDR2 SQIVND (reference sequence). Trimming cost V 6 bases and J 10 bases, with 16 bases left between them. CDR3 length: 13 amino acids. CDR3 protein: CASSMVLAREQFF. As DNA, the CDR3 is TGTGCCAGTAGCATGGTTTTGGCTAGGGAGCAGTTCTTC.